These 19 T cell receptor beta chains came from one sample sequenced in a study of PD-L1 blockade in urothelial cancer. Time point here: peripheral blood 6 weeks after treatment start. Measured with immunoSEQ multiplex PCR; TCRdb has only the in-frame clones, and not every one. The sample contains approximately 47,000 clones, roughly 80% of which appear only once. The specimen comprised PBMCs, sampled around atezolizumab (anti-PD-L1) treatment. The source of these receptors is a man aged 70-80 years with urothelial cancer.

The V call is TRBV4-2, the J call TRBJ2-3, with TRBD2 matching 9 bases. The CDR3 contains 16 residues. V lost 1 base to trimming and J lost 3 bases; unmatched junction nucleotides: 5. From germline, CDR1 is LGHNA and CDR2 YNFKEQ. The CDR3 nucleotides are TGTGCCAGCAGCCAAGGGGGCGGGAGGGCAACAGATACGCAGTATTTT. Amino acids: CASSQGGGRATDTQYF.

The CDR3: CASSLAGQTNEQYF. The CDR3 nucleotides read TGCGCCAGCAGCTTGGCGGGACAGACTAACGAGCAGTACTTC. This chain joins TRBV5-1 and TRBJ2-7; 7 bases align to TRBD1. J lost 5 bases, V lost 0 bases, and 5 bases had no gene match. CDR3 length equals 14 residues. CDR1 SGHRS and CDR2 YFSETQ come from the germline V gene.

The chain joins TRBV2 to TRBJ2-7; weak D call: TRBD2 (6 bases). Germline V gene data show CDR1 as SNHLY and CDR2 as FYNNEI. V shed 4 bases and J shed 3 bases, with 13 bases lying between them. The CDR3 consists of 14 residues. The CDR3 sequence: CASSVGLLGYEQYF. As DNA, the CDR3 is TGTGCCAGCAGTGTGGGACTTCTGGGCTACGAGCAGTACTTC.

The table lists this clone with a few counts. The chain couples TRBV5-1 to TRBJ1-3; D possibly corresponds to TRBD1 (6 bases). The CDR3 is 14 residues long. The ends were cut back, 3 bases at V and 4 bases at J, with 11 bases in the middle. Germline-derived CDR1 and CDR2 are SGHRS and YFSETQ. Here the CDR3 DNA reads TGCGCCAGCAGCTCACAGGGTCCAGGAAACACCATATATTTT. Amino acid sequence: CASSSQGPGNTIYF.

This sequence joins TRBV10-3 and TRBJ1-5; TRBD1 agrees at 9 bases. J gave up 1 base and V 4 bases, and 2 bases lay outside the gene matches. From germline, CDR1 is ENHRY and CDR2 SYGVKD. The CDR3 length is 15 residues. The CDR3 spells CAISAGTGSNQPQHF. The DNA for the CDR3 is TGTGCCATCAGTGCCGGGACAGGGAGCAATCAGCCCCAGCATTTT.

The chain is built from TRBV19 and TRBJ1-1, with D maybe TRBD1 (5 bases). This CDR3 has 13 amino acids. The ends were cut back, 0 bases at V and 9 bases at J, with 11 bases in the middle. Germline CDR1 is LNHDA and CDR2 is SQIVND (reference sequence). DNA for the CDR3: TGTGCCAGTAGTATAGATAAAAGGGGCAAAGCTTTCTTT. Translated: CASSIDKRGKAFF.

This clone was recorded a few times. The CDR3, as DNA: TGTGCCAGCAGATTGGGACTAGCTTCCACCGGGGAGCTGTTTTTT. Protein sequence: CASRLGLASTGELFF. The rearrangement uses TRBV11-2 and TRBJ2-2; 9 bases match TRBD2. This CDR3 is 15 amino acids long. Germline values: CDR1 SGHAT, CDR2 FQNNGV. Losses at the gene ends were 6 bases for V and 4 bases for J; bases not matched to a gene: 6.

This clone came up once. The chain is built from TRBV5-4 and TRBJ2-7; 11 nucleotides align to TRBD2. The CDR3 sequence is 16 residues long. The V gene end was trimmed by 5 bases and the J gene end by 2 bases; junction bases not matched to a gene: 9. Germline V lookup: CDR1 SGHNT, CDR2 YYREEE (reference sequence). CDR3 sequence reads: CASSSNPLAGAYEQYF. For the CDR3, the DNA is TGTGCCAGCAGTTCAAACCCACTAGCGGGAGCCTACGAGCAGTACTTC.

The CDR3 spells CASSPRQGAGNTEAFF. The CDR3 DNA reads TGTGCCAGTAGTCCCCGACAGGGGGCTGGGAACACTGAAGCTTTCTTT. The gene calls are TRBV19 and TRBJ1-1; 10 nucleotides agree with TRBD1. The V gene's germline CDR1 is LNHDA and CDR2 SQIVND (reference sequence). This CDR3 has 16 amino acids. The junction had 7 bases not matched to a gene; V was cut back by 5 bases and J by 1 base.

The chain carries TRBV11-1 and TRBJ2-7; no firm D call. V was shortened by 6 bases and J by 7 bases, with 16 bases between the two germline ends. CDR3 length equals 13 residues. Per germline, CDR1 SGHAT and CDR2 FQDESV (reference sequence). The chain's CDR3 is CASSPEPLREQYF. CDR3 sequence (DNA): TGTGCCAGCAGTCCAGAGCCCCTGAGGGAGCAGTACTTC.

Notes on this clone: The same CDR3 arises from other DNA sequences in this sample as well. CDR3 coding DNA: TGTGCCAGCTCTCGGGGGGCCACTTATGGCTACACCTTC. Its translation is CASSRGATYGYTF. The chain joins TRBV19 to TRBJ1-2; TRBD1 might be the D (6 bases). Germline lookup yields CDR1 LNHDA and CDR2 SQIVND (reference sequence). The CDR3 sequence is 13 residues long. V lost 9 bases, J lost 5 bases, and 16 bases lay in between.

The chain is built from TRBV18 and TRBJ2-7, with D tentatively TRBD1 (6 bases). With 4 bases removed from V and 0 bases from J, the gap between germline ends came to 10 bases. CDR1 KGHSH and CDR2 LQKENI come from the germline V gene. The CDR3 extends over 14 amino acids. This chain's CDR3 is CASSQVRGSYEQYF. The CDR3 nucleotides are TGTGCCAGCTCACAAGTCAGGGGCTCCTACGAGCAGTACTTC.

V gene TRBV30 combines with J gene TRBJ2-3; D remains unclear. This CDR3 is 13 amino acids long. Per germline, CDR1 GTSNPN and CDR2 SVGIG (reference sequence). Trimming stripped 3 bases from V and 6 bases from J, with 13 bases between. For the CDR3, the DNA is TGTGCCTGGAGACTCCCCCCTCTCGATACGCAGTATTTT. Its translation is CAWRLPPLDTQYF.

The chain recombines TRBV5-6 with TRBJ2-5; D might be TRBD2 (8 bases). V was shortened by 4 bases and J by 5 bases, with 21 bases between the two germline ends. The CDR3 is made up of 16 amino acids. Germline CDR1 is SGHDT and CDR2 is YYEEEE. Written as DNA, the CDR3 is TGTGCCAGCAGCCGGGAGGGGACAGCCCCCAGTGAGACCCAGTACTTC. It is translated as CASSREGTAPSETQYF. Using reference TRBV5-6 and TRBJ2-5 for the parts outside the CDR3, the full variable domain is DAGVTQSPTHLIKTRGQQVTLRCSPKSGHDTVSWYQQALGQGPQFIFQYYEEEERQRGNFPDRFSGHQFPNYSSELNVNALLLGDSALYLCASSREGTAPSETQYFGPGTRLLVL.

The J gene is TRBJ1-2, the V gene TRBV27; a weak D match, TRBD1 (6 bases). The V and J ends lost 5 bases and 5 bases respectively, with 21 bases between them. Germline loops: CDR1 MNHEY, CDR2 SMNVEV (reference sequence). The CDR3 is 16 residues long. DNA for the CDR3: TGTGCCAGCAGTCCTAGTTGGGACAAAGATCCATATGGCTACACCTTC. Protein: CASSPSWDKDPYGYTF.

This chain links TRBV9 with TRBJ2-1; 10 bases are shared with TRBD2. J was trimmed by 5 bases and V by 2 bases; bases with no gene match: 4. CDR1 and CDR2 from the germline V gene are SGDLS and YYNGEE. This CDR3 is built from 15 residues. The CDR3: CASSVWTSGDNEQFF. The CDR3 DNA reads as TGTGCCAGCAGCGTCTGGACTAGCGGAGACAATGAGCAGTTCTTC.

The chain joins TRBV2 to TRBJ2-3; TRBD2 matches 11 bases. CDR1 is SNHLY and CDR2 is FYNNEI in the germline V gene. The CDR3 totals 15 residues. V lost 7 bases and J lost 3; bases outside the gene matches: 6. DNA of the CDR3: TGTGCCAGCACGGTAGCGGGAGGGGCAACAGATACGCAGTATTTT. Translation gives CASTVAGGATDTQYF.

The chain carries TRBV5-6 and TRBJ2-7; 9 nucleotides match TRBD1. Trimming took 4 bases from V and 3 from J; bases not matched to a gene: 5. Germline values: CDR1 SGHDT, CDR2 YYEEEE. The length of the CDR3 is 14 residues. The CDR3 DNA reads TGTGCCAGCAGCCTCAAGACAGGGGGCTACGAGCAGTACTTC. Translated: CASSLKTGGYEQYF. Based on the CDR3 plus reference TRBV5-6 and TRBJ2-7, the full variable domain is DAGVTQSPTHLIKTRGQQVTLRCSPKSGHDTVSWYQQALGQGPQFIFQYYEEEERQRGNFPDRFSGHQFPNYSSELNVNALLLGDSALYLCASSLKTGGYEQYFGPGTRLTVT.

V gene TRBV19 combines with J gene TRBJ2-1; 8 bases are shared with TRBD1. J lost 5 bases, V lost 8 bases, and 5 bases had no gene match. Germline assignment: CDR1 LNHDA and CDR2 SQIVND (reference sequence). This CDR3 has 13 residues. The CDR3 sequence is CASSKDRDNEQFF. CDR3 coding DNA: TGTGCCAGTTCCAAGGACAGGGACAATGAGCAGTTCTTC.